Sequencing of this TCR beta chain was carried out in a study of blood T cell repertoires in COVID-19 (dated by TCRdb to the early 2020s). Broadly, across the study: Collaborator samples came from the United States, Italy and Spain and covered acute and convalescent phases of COVID-19. The material from the prospective study consisted of cDNA or gDNA derived from T cells, B-cell-depleted T cells, or PBMCs. Deeply sampled blood TCRbeta repertoires from subjects exposed to, actively infected with, or recovered from COVID-19 were included in the dataset. The repertoires were made available in a free public database intended to serve as a resource for research on the immune response to SARS-CoV-2. The samples were drawn from the first 160 participants of the ongoing ImmuneRACE study and from 950 to 1,500 subjects provided by 6 global collaborators. Nearly every sample came with metadata listing a de-identified subject ID, COVID-19 status, age in years and sex. Where available, HLA class I and class II types were taken from metadata supplied by the sample provider and were not determined by assay-based typing. The full study reports these points: The quantity of clinical and demographic metadata differed by source and by participant and was supplied without curation.

A note on this clone: Its antigen remains unidentified. No clone much larger than this one lies a single base away; base qualities are absent.

TCRbeta CDR3 regions were amplified from genomic DNA using the immunoSEQ Assay, a bias-controlled multiplex PCR. The source study handled its data this way. Within the assay, amplification of reference gene primers was used to estimate how many nucleated cells each sample contained. To quantify the absolute abundance of each unique TCRbeta CDR3 rearrangement, sequence reads were collapsed and filtered. For each sample, productive Simpson clonality was calculated as the square root of Simpson's diversity index over productive rearrangements. Drawn from immuneACCESS, this table holds only the in-frame rearrangements with V and J called that TCRdb kept. Clones are partly lost; checked studies trace under half to an unresolved V gene and leave the rest unexplained. That table gives V, J and clone size, and the DNA gave D and trimming. The sample table lists about 230,000 clones, under 90% of them with a count of one. The top ten hold around a sixth of the sample.

Reading from cysteine to phenylalanine, the CDR3 counts 15 amino acids. CDR3 DNA only is kept here, 45 bases in frame from base 1. Cut back by 5 bases and 4 bases, the V and J ends lie 12 bases apart. CDR1 and CDR2, looked up from the germline V gene, are SNHLY and FYNNEI. Enrolling through a virtual design, the prospective study's participants ranged in age from about 18 to 89 years and lived across roughly 24 United States geographic areas. In the prospective study, participants were assigned to cohorts based on the clinical history participants reported in a screening survey and a study questionnaire. Recovered participants in ImmuneRACE Cohort 3 were defined by two consecutive negative NP/OP PCR tests, clearance by a healthcare professional, or resolution of symptoms. In the prospective study, whole blood, serum and a nasopharyngeal or oropharyngeal swab were collected from each participant by mobile phlebotomists. Participants in the prospective study had the option to provide additional blood draws and questionnaires over an approximately 2-month period. Blood samples from the prospective study were shipped frozen or at room temperature prior to DNA extraction.

This clonotype originated in a young man who had recovered from COVID-19. The chain is encoded by TRBV2 joined to TRBJ1-6; possibly the D gene is TRBD1, per 5 matching bases. Specimen: PBMCs or T cells enriched from blood (not recorded which). The CDR3 region has the sequence CASSSGGSYNSPLHF. The bases are TGTGCCAGCAGTTCGGGGGGATCGTATAATTCACCCCTCCACTTT.